The 6 T cell receptor beta chains below all came from one sample that was sequenced in a study of blood T cell repertoires in COVID-19. Profiling relied on immunoSEQ multiplex PCR, and the TCRdb table lists in-frame clones only, not all of them. This sample has about 140,000 clones, with 84% found just once. Sequencing was carried out using PBMCs or T cells enriched from blood (not recorded which). The origin of the receptors is a young woman who had been exposed to COVID-19.

V gene TRBV9 combines with J gene TRBJ2-1, with TRBD2 identical over 13 bases. CDR1 is SGDLS and CDR2 is YYNGEE in the germline V gene. CDR3 length: 18 residues. Germline trimming cut 7 bases from V and 5 bases from J; bases unmatched to any gene: 15. The CDR3 DNA sequence: TGTGCCAGCGCCCCGGGACTAGCGGGGAGTCCAGGCGACAATGAGCAGTTCTTC. Translating gives CASAPGLAGSPGDNEQFF.

The table lists this clone with a count of one. The chain carries TRBV28 and TRBJ1-1, with 8 bases matching TRBD1. The CDR3 totals 16 residues. The V gene's germline CDR1 is MDHEN and CDR2 SYDVKM. J gave up 10 bases and V 2 bases, and 15 bases lay outside the gene matches. Written as DNA, the CDR3 is TGTGCCAGCAGTTTAACCGGACAGGGCAAAGGAATGCGAGCTTTCTTT. It encodes CASSLTGQGKGMRAFF.

The rearrangement links TRBV7-8 to TRBJ1-1, with D uncertain. V shed 5 bases and J shed 1 base, with 5 bases lying between them. Germline CDR1 SGHVS, CDR2 FQNEAQ. This CDR3 is built from 12 residues. The CDR3 DNA sequence: TGTGCCAGCAGCCCTCCGAACACTGAAGCTTTCTTT. This translates into CASSPPNTEAFF.

The rearrangement joins TRBV30 to TRBJ1-6; possibly TRBD1 for D (6 bases). The CDR3 covers 14 residues. Trimming shortened V by 5 bases and J by 16 bases, and 24 bases separated the two germline ends. Germline lookup yields CDR1 GTSNPN and CDR2 SVGIG (reference sequence). CDR3 amino acids: CAWGRLSDSTNLHF. CDR3 nucleotide sequence: TGTGCCTGGGGTCGGCTTTCGGACAGTACTAATCTCCACTTT.

The chain links TRBV11-2 to TRBJ1-4, with 7 bases aligning to TRBD1. V was clipped by 6 bases and J by 0 bases; unmatched bases: 4. The length of the CDR3 is 15 residues. Per germline, CDR1 SGHAT and CDR2 FQNNGV. CDR3 region: CASRPGQATNEKLFF. Written as DNA, the CDR3 is TGTGCCAGCAGACCCGGACAGGCAACTAATGAAAAACTGTTTTTT.

The chain carries TRBV29-1 and TRBJ2-7; D is perhaps TRBD2 (5 bases). The germline V and J ends were trimmed by 2 bases and 1 base, with 15 bases remaining between them. Germline loops: CDR1 SQVTM, CDR2 ANQGSEA. This CDR3 comprises 15 residues. CDR3 region: CSVELSSGRSYEQYF. The CDR3 bases are TGCAGCGTTGAACTTTCGAGCGGAAGATCCTACGAGCAGTACTTC.